This T cell receptor (beta chain) was sequenced for a study of cytomegalovirus exposure and HLA in healthy donors. The study's findings and limits: Among TCR beta chains of equal frequency, HLA-associated ones were more clonally expanded in a later analysis. Sequencing likely produced, as an artifact, a cluster of highly shared sequence variants.

Concerning this clone itself: Its antigen remains unidentified.

This PCR relied on a set of 60 Vbeta primers and 13 Jbeta primers. TCRdb's copy holds only in-frame clones and misses some; the assay was immunoSEQ multiplex PCR. The table shows more than 85,000 clones, with about 16% occurring only once. The sequenced sample consisted of PBMCs. This TCR was recovered from a female donor in good health and CMV-seronegative.

CDR3 nucleotide sequence: TGTGCCAGTAGTCCCTACGGGGGCTCCTACGAGCAGTACTTC. Translating gives CASSPYGGSYEQYF. This chain uses TRBV19 with TRBJ2-7; D might be TRBD2 (6 bases). Germline CDR1 reads LNHDA; CDR2 reads SQIVND (reference sequence). CDR3 length: 14 amino acids. The V end lost 5 bases, the J end lost 0 bases, and 11 bases lay between the germline ends.